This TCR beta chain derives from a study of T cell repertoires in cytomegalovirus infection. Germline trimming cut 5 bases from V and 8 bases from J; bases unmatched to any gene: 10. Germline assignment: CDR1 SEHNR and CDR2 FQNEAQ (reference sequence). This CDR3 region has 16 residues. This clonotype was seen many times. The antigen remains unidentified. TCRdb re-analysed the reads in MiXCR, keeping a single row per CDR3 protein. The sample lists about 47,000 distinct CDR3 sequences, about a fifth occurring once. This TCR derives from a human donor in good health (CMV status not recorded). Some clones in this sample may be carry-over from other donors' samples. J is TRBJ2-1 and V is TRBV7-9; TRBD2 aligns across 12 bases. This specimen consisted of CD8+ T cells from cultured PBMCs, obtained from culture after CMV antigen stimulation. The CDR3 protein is CASSPRLAGVNDEQFF. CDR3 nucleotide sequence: TGTGCCAGCAGCCCGCGACTAGCGGGAGTCAACGATGAGCAGTTCTTC.